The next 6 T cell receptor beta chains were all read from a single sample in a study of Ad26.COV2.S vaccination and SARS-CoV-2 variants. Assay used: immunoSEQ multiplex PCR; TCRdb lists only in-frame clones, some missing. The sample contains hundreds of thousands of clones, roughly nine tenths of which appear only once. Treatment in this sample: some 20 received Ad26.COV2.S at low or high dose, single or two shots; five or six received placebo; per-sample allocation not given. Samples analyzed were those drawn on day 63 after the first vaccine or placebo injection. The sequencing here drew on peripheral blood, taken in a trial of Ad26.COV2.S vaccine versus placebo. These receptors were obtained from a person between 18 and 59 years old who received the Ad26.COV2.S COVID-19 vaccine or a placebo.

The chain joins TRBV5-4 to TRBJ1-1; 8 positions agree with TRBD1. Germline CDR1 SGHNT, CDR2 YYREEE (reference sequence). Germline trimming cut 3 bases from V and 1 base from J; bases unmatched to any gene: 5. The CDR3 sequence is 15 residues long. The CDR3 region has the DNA TGTGCCAGCAGCTGGAGGACAGGGACGAACACTGAAGCTTTCTTT. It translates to CASSWRTGTNTEAFF.

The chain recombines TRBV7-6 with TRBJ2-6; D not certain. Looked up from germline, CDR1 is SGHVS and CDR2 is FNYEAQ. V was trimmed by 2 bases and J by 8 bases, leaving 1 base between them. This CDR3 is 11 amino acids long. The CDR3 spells CASSLTNVLTF. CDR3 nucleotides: TGTGCCAGCAGCTTAACCAACGTCCTGACTTTC.

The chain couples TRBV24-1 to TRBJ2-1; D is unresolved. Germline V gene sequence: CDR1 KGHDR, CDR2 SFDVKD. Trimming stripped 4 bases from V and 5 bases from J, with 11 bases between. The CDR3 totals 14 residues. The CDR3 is CATSDPPGDNEQFF. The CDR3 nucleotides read TGTGCCACCAGTGACCCGCCCGGCGACAATGAGCAGTTCTTC.

The CDR3: CATRGGSNQPQHF. The DNA of the CDR3 is TGTGCCACCAGGGGGGGGTCCAATCAGCCCCAGCATTTT. V is TRBV6-5 and J is TRBJ1-5; 7 bases are a match to TRBD1. Germline CDR1 and CDR2: MNHEY and SVGAGI. The length of the CDR3 is 13 residues. V lost 10 bases to trimming and J lost 3 bases; unmatched junction nucleotides: 6.

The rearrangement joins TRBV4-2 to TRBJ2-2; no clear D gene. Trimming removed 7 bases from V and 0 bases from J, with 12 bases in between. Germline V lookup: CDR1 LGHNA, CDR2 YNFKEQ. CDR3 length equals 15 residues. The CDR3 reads CASNQLPSNTGELFF. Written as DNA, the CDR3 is TGTGCCAGCAACCAGTTGCCATCGAACACCGGGGAGCTGTTTTTT.

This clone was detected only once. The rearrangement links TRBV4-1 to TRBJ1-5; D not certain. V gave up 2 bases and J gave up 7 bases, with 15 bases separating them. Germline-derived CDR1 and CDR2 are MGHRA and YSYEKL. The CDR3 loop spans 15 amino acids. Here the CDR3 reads CASSQPLTGGQPQHF. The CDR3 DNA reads TGCGCCAGCAGCCAACCCCTCACGGGAGGACAGCCCCAGCATTTT.